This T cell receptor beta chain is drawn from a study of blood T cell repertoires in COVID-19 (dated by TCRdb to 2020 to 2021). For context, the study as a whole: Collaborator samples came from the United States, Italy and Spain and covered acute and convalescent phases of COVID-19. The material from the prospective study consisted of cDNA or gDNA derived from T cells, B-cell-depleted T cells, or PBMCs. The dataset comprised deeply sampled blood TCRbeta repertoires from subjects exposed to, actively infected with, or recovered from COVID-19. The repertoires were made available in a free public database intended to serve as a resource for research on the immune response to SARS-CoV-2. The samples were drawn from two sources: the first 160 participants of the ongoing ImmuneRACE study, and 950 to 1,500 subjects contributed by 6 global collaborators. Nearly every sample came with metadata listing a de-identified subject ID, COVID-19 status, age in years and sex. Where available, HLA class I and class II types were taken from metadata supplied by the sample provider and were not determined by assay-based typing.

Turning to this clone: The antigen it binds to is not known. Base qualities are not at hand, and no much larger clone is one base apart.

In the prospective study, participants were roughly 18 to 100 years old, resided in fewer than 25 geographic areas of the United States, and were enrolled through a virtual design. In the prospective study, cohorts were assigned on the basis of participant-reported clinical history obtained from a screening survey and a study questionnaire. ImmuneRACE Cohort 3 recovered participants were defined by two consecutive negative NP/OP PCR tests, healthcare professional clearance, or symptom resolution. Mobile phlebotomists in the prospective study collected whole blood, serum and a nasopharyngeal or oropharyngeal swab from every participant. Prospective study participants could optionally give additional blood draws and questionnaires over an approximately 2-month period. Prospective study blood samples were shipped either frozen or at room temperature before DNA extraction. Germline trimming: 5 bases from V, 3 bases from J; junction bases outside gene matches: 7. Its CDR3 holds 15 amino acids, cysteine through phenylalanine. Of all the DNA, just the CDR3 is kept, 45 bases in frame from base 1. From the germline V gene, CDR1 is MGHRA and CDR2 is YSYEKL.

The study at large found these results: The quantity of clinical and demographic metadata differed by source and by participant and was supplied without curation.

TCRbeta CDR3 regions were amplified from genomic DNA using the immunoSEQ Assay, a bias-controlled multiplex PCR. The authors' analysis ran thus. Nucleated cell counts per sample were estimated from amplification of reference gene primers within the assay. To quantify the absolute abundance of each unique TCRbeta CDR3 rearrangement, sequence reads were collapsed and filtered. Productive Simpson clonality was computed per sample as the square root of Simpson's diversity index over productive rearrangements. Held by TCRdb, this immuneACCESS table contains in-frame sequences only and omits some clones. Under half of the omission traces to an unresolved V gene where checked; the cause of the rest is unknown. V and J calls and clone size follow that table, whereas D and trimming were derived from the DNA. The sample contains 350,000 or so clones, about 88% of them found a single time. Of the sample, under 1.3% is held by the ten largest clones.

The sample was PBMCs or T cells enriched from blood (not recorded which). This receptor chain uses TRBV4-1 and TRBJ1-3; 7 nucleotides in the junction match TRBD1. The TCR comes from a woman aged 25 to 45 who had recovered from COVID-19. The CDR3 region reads CASSAQGIGGNTIYF. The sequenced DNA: TGCGCCAGCAGCGCACAGGGGATCGGTGGAAACACCATATATTTT.